The T cell receptor beta chain described here comes from a study of T cells in Graves' hyperthyroidism and ophthalmopathy. Each patient was aged 18 to 65 and had newly diagnosed hyperthyroidism of under 2 months' duration. In this sample, this clonotype turned up a few times. Antigen: not known. The CDR3 contains 14 residues. Trimming took 4 bases from V and 2 from J; bases not matched to a gene: 7. CDR1 SQVTM and CDR2 ANQGSEA come from the germline V gene. TCR beta CDR3 region amplification was performed from RNA transcripts. Using the HTBI primer set, a first-round RT-PCR was run on the TCR CDR3. TCRdb used MiXCR to reprocess the multiplex PCR reads, holding one entry per CDR3 protein. The table lists under 400,000 distinct CDR3 sequences, roughly an eighth of them singletons. Study observations and caveats: Through a model of 13 V-J features, ophthalmopathy was separated from stable hyperthyroidism.

The chain couples TRBV29-1 to TRBJ1-2, with TRBD1 identical over 7 bases. Sequenced material: blood. The clonotype was recovered from a woman between 18 and 29 years old with Graves' hyperthyroidism. This CDR3 reads CSVAHGTANYGYTF. CDR3 in DNA: TGCAGCGTTGCGCATGGGACAGCGAACTATGGCTACACCTTC. Full variable domain (outside the CDR3, taken from reference TRBV29-1 and TRBJ1-2): SAVISQKPSRDICQRGTSLTIQCQVDSQVTMMFWYRQQPGQSLTLIATANQGSEATYESGFVIDKFPISRPNLTFSTLTVSNMSPEDSSIYLCSVAHGTANYGYTFGSGTRLTVV.